The present entry profiles one T cell receptor (beta chain) with its context. Its antigen is undetermined. Since a much larger clone is just one base distant, this may be a read error. The CDR3 spans 13 residues. V lost 3 bases to trimming and J lost 5 bases, with 11 bases between them. From germline, CDR1 is MNHGY and CDR2 SVAAGI. In building TCR beta libraries, iRepertoire HTBI primers were used together with Arm-PCR of CDR3 regions. TCRdb reanalysed the multiplex PCR reads using MiXCR and keeps one entry per CDR3 protein. In the table there are 250,000 to 300,000 distinct CDR3 sequences, roughly a fifth of which are singletons. The data derive from a study of regulatory T cells in long-lasting Graves disease. Study-level information: More than 5 years of antithyroid drugs with positive TSH receptor antibodies defined persistent Graves' disease. Study observations and caveats: Persistent cases of Graves' showed reduced TCR diversity relative to newly diagnosed patients. Blood alone, not thyroid tissue, was studied.

Time point meaning: persistent/refractory GD, antithyroid drugs over 5 years with positive TRAb. From RNA extracted from PBMCs, the TCR library was made. J is TRBJ2-7 and V is TRBV6-9; no clear D gene. Here the sequenced sample was peripheral blood mononuclear cells (PBMCs), taken when the disease was refractory, from a patient treated with antithyroid drugs. This TCR was recovered from a female donor with Graves disease. In DNA, the CDR3 is TGTGCCAGCAGTTACTTGGGGTTGGACGAGCAGTACTTC. Residues: CASSYLGLDEQYF.